The 26 T cell receptor beta chains reported below all come from one sample, sequenced in a study of T-cell reconstitution after alpha-beta-depleted transplantation in children. During its preparation, the TCRbeta library received unique molecular identifiers. One entry per CDR3 protein, called by TCRdb with MiXCR from the PCR reads. The sample holds over 400,000 distinct CDR3 sequences, roughly an eighth seen once. Source: PBMCs from the stem cell graft donor, taken from the stem cell graft. These receptors came from a human donor who donated a stem cell graft to a child with combined immunodeficiency.

This clonotype was observed many times. V and J are TRBV12-3 or TRBV12-4 and TRBJ2-5; 12 nucleotides align to TRBD2. V was clipped by 6 bases and J by 7 bases; unmatched bases: 9. The CDR3 totals 15 residues. CDR3 DNA: TGTGCCAGCAGCGGGGGACTAGCGGGTTATGGGACCCAGTACTTC. Encoded protein: CASSGGLAGYGTQYF.

V usage is TRBV6-1 and J usage is TRBJ2-1, with D possibly TRBD2 on 5 matching bases. Germline lookup yields CDR1 MNHNS and CDR2 SASEGT. Trimming shortened V by 7 bases and J by 0 bases, and 13 bases separated the two germline ends. The CDR3 runs 15 residues. Here the CDR3 reads CASMERLSSYNEQFF. CDR3 DNA: TGTGCCAGCATGGAGCGGTTAAGCTCCTACAATGAGCAGTTCTTC.

V usage is TRBV7-2 and J usage is TRBJ2-3; D is undetermined. The CDR3 length is 15 residues. The germline V gene encodes CDR1 SGHTA and CDR2 FQGNSA. V gave up 0 bases and J gave up 2 bases, with 9 bases separating them. CDR3 residues: CASSLASAYTDTQYF. Written as DNA, the CDR3 is TGTGCCAGCAGCTTAGCTTCCGCTTACACAGATACGCAGTATTTT. Supplemented by reference TRBV7-2 and TRBJ2-3, the full variable domain reads GAGVSQSPSNKVTEKGKDVELRCDPISGHTALYWYRQSLGQGLEFLIYFQGNSAPDKSGLPSDRFSAERTGGSVSTLTIQRTQQEDSAVYLCASSLASAYTDTQYFGPGTRLTVL.

This clonotype was seen many times. The J gene is TRBJ2-1, the V gene TRBV7-8; TRBD2 matches at 7 bases. Germline V gene lookup returns CDR1 SGHVS and CDR2 FQNEAQ. With V trimmed by 1 base and J by 7 bases, 7 bases remained unmatched. This CDR3 comprises 15 residues. The CDR3 nucleotides read TGTGCCAGCAGCTTAGTGGCGGGAGTGGGGAATGAGCAGTTCTTC. Translated, it gives CASSLVAGVGNEQFF. Full variable domain (missing parts from reference TRBV7-8 and TRBJ2-1): GAGVSQSPRYKVAKRGQDVALRCDPISGHVSLFWYQQALGQGPEFLTYFQNEAQLDKSGLPSDRFFAERPEGSVSTLKIQRTQQEDSAVYLCASSLVAGVGNEQFFGPGTRLTVL.

The V and J genes are TRBV29-1 and TRBJ2-5; TRBD2 is a possible D gene (6 bases). The V gene's germline CDR1 is SQVTM and CDR2 ANQGSEA. The ends were cut back, 6 bases at V and 5 bases at J, with 16 bases in the middle. The CDR3 consists of 13 residues. Here the CDR3 reads CSVVEASVETQYF. The CDR3 nucleotides are TGCAGCGTCGTCGAGGCTAGCGTGGAGACCCAGTACTTC.

This clonotype came up many times. The rearrangement joins TRBV12-3 or TRBV12-4 to TRBJ2-2, with a weak D call TRBD2 (6 bases). This CDR3 has 15 residues. The germline V and J ends were trimmed by 5 bases and 0 bases, with 10 bases remaining between them. CDR3 loop: CASSRDFPNTGELFF. DNA of the CDR3: TGTGCCAGCAGTCGGGACTTCCCGAACACCGGGGAGCTGTTTTTT.

In this sample, this clonotype turned up a few times. A junction boundary mismatches the germline segment, possibly from a read error. The rearrangement uses TRBV20-1 and TRBJ2-7; perhaps TRBD1 as D (5 bases). Per the germline V gene, CDR1 is DFQATT and CDR2 is SNEGSKA (reference sequence). The CDR3 has 16 residues. The CDR3 here is CCARDVDSHEPYAQYF. In nucleotides, the CDR3 is TGCTGTGCTAGAGATGTTGACAGCCACGAACCCTACGCGCAGTACTTC.

This clonotype was recorded many times. V gene TRBV9 combines with J gene TRBJ2-1, with 10 bases fitting TRBD2. J gave up 9 bases and V 0 bases, and 3 bases lay outside the gene matches. Germline V gene data show CDR1 as SGDLS and CDR2 as YYNGEE. CDR3 length: 14 residues. The CDR3 DNA reads TGTGCCAGCAGCGTAGGTCTAGCGGGAGCTGAGCAGTTCTTC. It translates to CASSVGLAGAEQFF. The whole variable domain, filled in from reference TRBV9 and TRBJ2-1, reads DSGVTQTPKHLITATGQRVTLRCSPRSGDLSVYWYQQSLDQGLQFLIQYYNGEERAKGNILERFSAQQFPDLHSELNLSSLELGDSALYFCASSVGLAGAEQFFGPGTRLTVL.

The rearrangement uses TRBV13 and TRBJ1-1, with D maybe TRBD1 (5 bases). CDR3 size: 16 residues. The V gene lost 1 base and the J gene lost 4 bases, with 16 bases spanning the gap. Germline loops: CDR1 PRHDT, CDR2 FYEKMQ (reference sequence). Here the CDR3 DNA reads TGTGCCAGCAGCTTAGCTCGGGGGGATGGCGGCACTGAAGCTTTCTTT. Translated, it gives CASSLARGDGGTEAFF.

The chain combines TRBV20-1 with TRBJ2-6; 11 nucleotides align to TRBD1. Germline V gene data show CDR1 as DFQATT and CDR2 as SNEGSKA (reference sequence). After removal of 3 bases from V and 4 bases from J, the junction contained 14 bases not matched to a gene. The CDR3 consists of 19 residues. The CDR3 DNA reads TGCAGTGCTAGTCCTATTCCCGGACAGGGGGCAGGAGGGGCCAACGTCCTGACTTTC. Its translation: CSASPIPGQGAGGANVLTF.

This clonotype was seen ten or more times. The J gene is TRBJ1-1, the V gene TRBV4-3; D may be TRBD1 (6 bases). The CDR3 spans 14 residues. Germline V gene sequence: CDR1 LGHNA, CDR2 YSLEER. The V end lost 2 bases, the J end lost 3 bases, and 10 bases lay between the germline ends. The CDR3 region is CASSQNRVYTEAFF. The DNA of the CDR3 is TGCGCCAGCAGCCAAAACAGGGTGTACACTGAAGCTTTCTTT.

This rearrangement joins TRBV7-9 to TRBJ2-7; 7 bases map to TRBD1. This CDR3 is 14 amino acids long. The V gene end was trimmed by 1 base and the J gene end by 3 bases; junction bases not matched to a gene: 3. Germline CDR1 SEHNR, CDR2 FQNEAQ (reference sequence). CDR3 in amino acids: CASSLVGTVYEQYF. CDR3 nucleotides: TGTGCCAGCAGCTTAGTGGGGACAGTCTACGAGCAGTACTTC.

The CDR3 DNA sequence: TGTGCCACCAGCAGAGAAGGGGGGAATTACGGGACTGAAGCTTTCTTT. As protein: CATSREGGNYGTEAFF. V and J are TRBV15 and TRBJ1-1; tentatively, D is TRBD1 (6 bases). The length of the CDR3 is 16 residues. The germline V gene encodes CDR1 LNHNV and CDR2 YYDKDF (reference sequence). Trimming shortened V by 0 bases and J by 5 bases, and 16 bases separated the two germline ends.

The chain is built from TRBV7-2 and TRBJ2-4, with D uncertain. Germline values: CDR1 SGHTA, CDR2 FQGNSA. The CDR3 is made up of 14 amino acids. V lost 5 bases to trimming and J lost 0 bases, with 8 bases between them. CDR3 sequence: CASSVTKAKNIQYF. The CDR3 coding sequence is TGTGCCAGCAGCGTCACGAAAGCCAAAAACATTCAGTACTTC.

The V gene is TRBV10-3, the J gene TRBJ2-7; 10 bases are shared with TRBD1. V dropped 10 bases and J dropped 3; count of bases not matched to a gene: 9. Germline V gene sequence: CDR1 ENHRY, CDR2 SYGVKD. The CDR3 totals 14 residues. CDR3 bases: TGTGCCACCAATCAAAGGGACAGGGGCTACGAGCAGTACTTC. This sequence encodes CATNQRDRGYEQYF.

This chain links TRBV12-3 or TRBV12-4 with TRBJ1-3, with D hard to call. The V end lost 3 bases, the J end lost 0 bases, and 12 bases lay between the germline ends. The CDR3 is 16 amino acids. CDR3 DNA sequence: TGTGCCAGCAGTTTGAGGACGCCGAGCTCTGGAAACACCATATATTTT. Its translation is CASSLRTPSSGNTIYF.

There are many counts of this clonotype. This chain joins TRBV7-2 and TRBJ2-5; possible D gene TRBD2, 6 bases. CDR1 is SGHTA and CDR2 is FQGNSA in the germline V gene. The CDR3 loop spans 16 amino acids. The V and J ends lost 0 bases and 0 bases respectively, with 11 bases between them. The CDR3 nucleotides read TGTGCCAGCAGCTTAGCCCTAACTAGCCACCAAGAGACCCAGTACTTC. It is translated as CASSLALTSHQETQYF.

The genes are TRBV20-1 and TRBJ1-1, with a possible D match to TRBD1 (5 bases). The V end lost 0 bases, the J end lost 4 bases, and 6 bases lay between the germline ends. Per germline, CDR1 DFQATT and CDR2 SNEGSKA (reference sequence). The CDR3 has 12 amino acids. The CDR3 region is CSAREGLTEAFF. Here the CDR3 DNA reads TGCAGTGCTAGAGAGGGGCTCACTGAAGCTTTCTTT.

The V gene is TRBV12-3 or TRBV12-4, the J gene TRBJ1-1; D call uncertain. The CDR3 has 14 amino acids. V lost 4 bases to trimming and J lost 1 base, with 10 bases between them. CDR3 sequence: CASSSPNENTEAFF. DNA for the CDR3: TGTGCCAGCAGTTCCCCAAATGAGAACACTGAAGCTTTCTTT.

The J gene is TRBJ2-3, the V gene TRBV6-5, with 9 bases identical to TRBD2. Losses at the gene ends were 2 bases for V and 3 bases for J; bases not matched to a gene: 6. Germline V gives CDR1 MNHEY, CDR2 SVGAGI. The CDR3 length is 16 residues. The CDR3 spells CASSYGSGSATDTQYF. CDR3 sequence (DNA): TGTGCCAGCAGTTACGGTAGCGGGAGTGCGACAGATACGCAGTATTTT.

There are many counts of this clonotype. This chain connects TRBV7-6 to TRBJ2-5, with D perhaps matching TRBD1 (6 bases). This CDR3 region has 13 residues. V dropped 5 bases and J dropped 7 bases, with 14 bases sitting between them. Germline V gene lookup returns CDR1 SGHVS and CDR2 FNYEAQ. CDR3 DNA: TGTGCCAGCAGCCTTAACAGGGTGGGGACCCAGTACTTC. Protein sequence: CASSLNRVGTQYF.

The rearrangement uses TRBV6-1 and TRBJ2-5, with D unclear. Germline CDR1 is MNHNS and CDR2 is SASEGT. The V and J ends lost 6 bases and 2 bases respectively, with 10 bases between them. This CDR3 comprises 13 residues. CDR3 region: CASSKTAQETQYF. CDR3 DNA sequence: TGTGCCAGCAGCAAAACAGCTCAAGAGACCCAGTACTTC.

V is TRBV5-6 and J is TRBJ1-5, with a weak D call TRBD1 (6 bases). The germline V gene has CDR1 SGHDT and CDR2 YYEEEE. The V end was cut by 4 bases, the J end by 9 bases, with 14 bases between. CDR3 length equals 13 residues. The CDR3 sequence: CASSPGGGWPQHF. DNA for the CDR3: TGTGCCAGCAGCCCCGGAGGGGGATGGCCCCAGCATTTT.

This clonotype was seen at least ten times. The chain links TRBV28 to TRBJ2-3; D not resolved. The CDR3 has 15 amino acids. Germline values: CDR1 MDHEN, CDR2 SYDVKM. V lost 5 bases, J lost 4 bases, and 16 bases lay in between. The CDR3 DNA reads as TGTGCCAGCAGTCGGTCTTCCCTTGCGTCAGATACGCAGTATTTT. Protein: CASSRSSLASDTQYF.

This sequence joins TRBV11-2 and TRBJ2-3; 7 bases map to TRBD2. V dropped 1 base and J dropped 2; count of bases not matched to a gene: 9. Germline CDR1 SGHAT, CDR2 FQNNGV. The CDR3 covers 17 residues. DNA for the CDR3: TGTGCCAGCAGCTTAGGCCTGACTAGCCCAACCACAGATACGCAGTATTTT. This codes for CASSLGLTSPTTDTQYF.

This clonotype has just a few counts. V and J are TRBV4-1 and TRBJ2-1; TRBD2 agrees at 14 bases. From germline, CDR1 is MGHRA and CDR2 YSYEKL. The ends lost 3 bases at V and 8 bases at J; junction bases unmatched: 12. The CDR3 has 18 amino acids. The CDR3 DNA reads TGCGCCAGCAGCCAGGGACTAGCGGGAGTAACTGGAGCGGATGAGCAGTTCTTC. Protein product: CASSQGLAGVTGADEQFF.